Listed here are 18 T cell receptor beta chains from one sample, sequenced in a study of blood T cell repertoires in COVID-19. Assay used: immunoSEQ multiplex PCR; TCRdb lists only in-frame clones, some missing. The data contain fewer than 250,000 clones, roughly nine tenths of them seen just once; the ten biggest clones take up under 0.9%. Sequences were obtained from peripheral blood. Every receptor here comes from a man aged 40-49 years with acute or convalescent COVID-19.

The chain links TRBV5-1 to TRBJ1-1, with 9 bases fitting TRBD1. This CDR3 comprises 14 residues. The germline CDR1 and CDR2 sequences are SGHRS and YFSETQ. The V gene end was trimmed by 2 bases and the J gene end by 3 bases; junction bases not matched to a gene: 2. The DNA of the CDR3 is TGCGCCAGCAGCTTACAGGGGGCTCACACTGAAGCTTTCTTT. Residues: CASSLQGAHTEAFF.

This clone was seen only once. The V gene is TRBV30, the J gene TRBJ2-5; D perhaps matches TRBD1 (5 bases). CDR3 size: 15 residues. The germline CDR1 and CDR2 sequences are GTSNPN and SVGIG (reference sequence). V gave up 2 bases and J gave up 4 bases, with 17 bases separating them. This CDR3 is CAWSRVAGLGETQYF. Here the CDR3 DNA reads TGTGCCTGGAGTCGAGTCGCAGGGCTAGGAGAGACCCAGTACTTC.

This CDR3 is CASSLDYRDGSYGYTF. CDR3 DNA: TGTGCCAGCAGCTTAGATTACAGGGACGGAAGCTATGGCTACACCTTC. The chain uses TRBV11-2 and TRBJ1-2, with D possibly TRBD1 on 6 matching bases. This CDR3 comprises 16 residues. V was cut by 0 bases and J by 4 bases, with 15 bases left in between. Germline loops: CDR1 SGHAT, CDR2 FQNNGV. The full variable domain, its missing parts supplied by reference TRBV11-2 and TRBJ1-2, is EAGVAQSPRYKIIEKRQSVAFWCNPISGHATLYWYQQILGQGPKLLIQFQNNGVVDDSQLPKDRFSAERLKGVDSTLKIQPAKLEDSAVYLCASSLDYRDGSYGYTFGSGTRLTVV.

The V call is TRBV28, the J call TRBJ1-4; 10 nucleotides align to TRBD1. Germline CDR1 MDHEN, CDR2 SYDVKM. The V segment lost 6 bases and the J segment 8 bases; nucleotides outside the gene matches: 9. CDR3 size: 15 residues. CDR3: CASSPLTGGGEKLFF. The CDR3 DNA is TGTGCCAGCAGCCCGCTGACAGGGGGCGGCGAAAAACTGTTTTTT.

The CDR3 reads CASNGQGADTDTQYF. For the CDR3, the DNA is TGTGCCAGCAACGGACAGGGGGCGGACACAGATACGCAGTATTTT. The chain links TRBV2 to TRBJ2-3; 11 nucleotides align to TRBD1. CDR3 length: 15 amino acids. With 7 bases clipped from V and 2 bases from J, the junction kept 5 bases outside the gene matches. Germline CDR1 reads SNHLY; CDR2 reads FYNNEI.

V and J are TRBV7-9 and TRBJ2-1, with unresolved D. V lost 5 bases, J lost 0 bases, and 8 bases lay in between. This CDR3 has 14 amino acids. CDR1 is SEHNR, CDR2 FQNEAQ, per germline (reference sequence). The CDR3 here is CASSPGISYNEQFF. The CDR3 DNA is TGTGCCAGCAGCCCAGGCATCTCCTACAATGAGCAGTTCTTC.

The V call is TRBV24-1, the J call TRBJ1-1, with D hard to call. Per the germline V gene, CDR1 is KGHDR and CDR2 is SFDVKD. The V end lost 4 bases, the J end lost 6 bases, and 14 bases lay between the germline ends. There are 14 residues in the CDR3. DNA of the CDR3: TGTGCCACCAGTGACCCTCATGGCGGGGCTGAAGCTTTCTTT. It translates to CATSDPHGGAEAFF.

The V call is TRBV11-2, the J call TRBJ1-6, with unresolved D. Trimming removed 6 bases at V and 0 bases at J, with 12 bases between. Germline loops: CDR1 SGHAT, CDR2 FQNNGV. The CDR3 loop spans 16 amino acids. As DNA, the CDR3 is TGTGCCAGCAGTCCAGACATGAGCTCCTATAATTCACCCCTCCACTTT. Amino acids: CASSPDMSSYNSPLHF.

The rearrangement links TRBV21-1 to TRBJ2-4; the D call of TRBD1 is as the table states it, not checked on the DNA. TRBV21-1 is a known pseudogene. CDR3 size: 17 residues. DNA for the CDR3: TGTGCCAGCAGCAATCCTTTCCCAGGGGGCCGCGGGGACATTCAGTACTTC. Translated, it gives CASSNPFPGGRGDIQYF.

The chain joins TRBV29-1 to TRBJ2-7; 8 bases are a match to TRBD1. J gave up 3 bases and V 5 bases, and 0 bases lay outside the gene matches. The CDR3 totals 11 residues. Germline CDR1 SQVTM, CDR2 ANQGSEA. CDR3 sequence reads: CSVTGGYEQYF. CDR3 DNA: TGCAGCGTTACAGGGGGCTACGAGCAGTACTTC.

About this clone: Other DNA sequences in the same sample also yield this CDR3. CDR3 in DNA: TGTGCCAGCAGTTTAGGAGGGTACTATGGCTACACCTTC. Translation gives CASSLGGYYGYTF. The chain links TRBV12-3 or TRBV12-4 to TRBJ1-2; D is unclear. The CDR3 is 13 residues long. V was clipped by 1 base and J by 3 bases, with 6 bases between them.

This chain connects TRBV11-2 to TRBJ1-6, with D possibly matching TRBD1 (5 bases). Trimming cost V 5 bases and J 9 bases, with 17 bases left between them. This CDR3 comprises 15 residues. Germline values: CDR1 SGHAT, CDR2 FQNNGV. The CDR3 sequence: CASSLSGGVGSPLHF. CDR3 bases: TGTGCCAGCAGCCTCTCGGGGGGGGTGGGTTCACCCCTCCACTTT.

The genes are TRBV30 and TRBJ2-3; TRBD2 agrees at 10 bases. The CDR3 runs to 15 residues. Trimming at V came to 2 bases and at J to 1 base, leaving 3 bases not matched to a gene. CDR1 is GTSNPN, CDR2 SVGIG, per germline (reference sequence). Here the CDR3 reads CAWSSGTSGTDTQYF. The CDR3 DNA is TGTGCCTGGAGTTCGGGGACTAGCGGCACAGATACGCAGTATTTT.

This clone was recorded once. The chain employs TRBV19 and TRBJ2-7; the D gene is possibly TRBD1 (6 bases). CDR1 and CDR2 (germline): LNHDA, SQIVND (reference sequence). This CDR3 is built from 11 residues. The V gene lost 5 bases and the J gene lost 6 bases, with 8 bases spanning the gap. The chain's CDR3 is CASSPGAEQYF. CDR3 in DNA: TGTGCCAGTAGTCCAGGGGCCGAGCAGTACTTC.

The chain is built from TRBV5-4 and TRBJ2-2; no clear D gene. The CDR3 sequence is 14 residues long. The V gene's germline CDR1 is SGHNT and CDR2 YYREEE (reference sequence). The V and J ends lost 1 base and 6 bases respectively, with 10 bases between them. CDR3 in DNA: TGTGCCAGCAGCTTGCCCCTTGCGGCCGGGGAGCTGTTTTTT. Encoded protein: CASSLPLAAGELFF.

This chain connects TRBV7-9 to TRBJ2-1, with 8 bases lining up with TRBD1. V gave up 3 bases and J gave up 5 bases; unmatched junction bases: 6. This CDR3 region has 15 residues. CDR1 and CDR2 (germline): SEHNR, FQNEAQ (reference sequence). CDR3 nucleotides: TGTGCCAGCAGCTTTGCGACAGGGGAACACAATGAGCAGTTCTTC. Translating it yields CASSFATGEHNEQFF. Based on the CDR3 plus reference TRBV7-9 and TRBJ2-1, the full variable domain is DTGVSQNPRHKITKRGQNVTFRCDPISEHNRLYWYRQTLGQGPEFLTYFQNEAQLEKSRLLSDRFSAERPKGSFSTLEIQRTEQGDSAMYLCASSFATGEHNEQFFGPGTRLTVL.

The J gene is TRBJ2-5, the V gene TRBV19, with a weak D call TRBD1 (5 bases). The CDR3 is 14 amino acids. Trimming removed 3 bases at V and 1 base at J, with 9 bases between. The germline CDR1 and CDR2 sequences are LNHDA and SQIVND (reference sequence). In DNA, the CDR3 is TGTGCCAGTAGTATCCAGGGTTTCCAAGAGACCCAGTACTTC. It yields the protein CASSIQGFQETQYF.

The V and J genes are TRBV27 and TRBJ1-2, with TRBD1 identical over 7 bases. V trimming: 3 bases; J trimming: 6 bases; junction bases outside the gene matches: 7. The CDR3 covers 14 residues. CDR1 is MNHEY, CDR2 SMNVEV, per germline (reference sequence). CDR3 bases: TGTGCCAGCAGTTTGTCCGGGACAGCGAATGGCTACACCTTC. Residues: CASSLSGTANGYTF.